These 18 T cell receptor beta chains were all obtained from the same sample, sequenced in a study of T cell clonality in common variable immunodeficiency. Study-wide findings and caveats: Reportedly, TCR beta sequences from common variable immunodeficiency showed fewer deletions and N-nucleotide insertions.

For these TCRs, the target antigens are not known. TCRdb keeps only in-frame clones here, not all; method: immunoSEQ multiplex PCR. Captured here are about 25,000 clones, none seen once; the top ten comprise 4%. Sequenced input: peripheral blood mononuclear cells. These receptors all stem from a human donor with common variable immunodeficiency.

This clone occurred a few times. The read halts 3 residues ahead of the CDR3 end, with the missing end drawn from the germline J gene. The chain combines TRBV7-9 with TRBJ2-1, with D possibly TRBD2 on 7 matching bases. Germline CDR1 and CDR2: SEHNR and FQNEAQ (reference sequence). With 5 bases removed from V and 5 bases from J, the gap between germline ends came to 13 bases. This CDR3 comprises 14 residues. CDR3 bases read: TGTGCCAGCAGCCGGGGGGACATACACAATGAG. The encoded protein is CASSRGDIHNE. The CDR3 in its entirety is CASSRGDIHNEQFF. The full variable domain, rest sourced from reference TRBV7-9 and TRBJ2-1, is DTGVSQNPRHKITKRGQNVTFRCDPISEHNRLYWYRQTLGQGPEFLTYFQNEAQLEKSRLLSDRFSAERPKGSFSTLEIQRTEQGDSAMYLCASSRGDIHNEQFFGPGTRLTVL.

Of note for this clone: With the read ending 3 residues before the CDR3 end, the germline J gene is used to fill in that end. The genes are TRBV13 and TRBJ2-5; 7 bases are a match to TRBD1. The CDR3 has 15 amino acids. Germline assignment: CDR1 PRHDT and CDR2 FYEKMQ (reference sequence). The trim removed 5 bases at V and 5 bases at J, leaving 11 bases unmatched. The covered CDR3 bases are TGTGCCAGCAGCCAAGCGCTATCCAGGGGGGAGACC. Translated: CASSQALSRGET. The CDR3, in full, reads CASSQALSRGETQYF.

This clone was recorded a few times. The DNA ends 3 residues before the CDR3 does, and the rest of the CDR3 is filled in from the germline J gene. The rearrangement links TRBV11-2 to TRBJ2-1, with 7 nucleotides matching TRBD1. The V gene end was trimmed by 3 bases and the J gene end by 7 bases; junction bases not matched to a gene: 9. The CDR3 loop spans 15 amino acids. In germline, CDR1 is SGHAT, CDR2 FQNNGV. The CDR3: CASSLPGRDRNEQFF. Partial CDR3 DNA: TGTGCCAGCAGCTTGCCCGGCCGGGACAGAAATGAG.

With regard to this clone: The CDR3 end lies 3 residues beyond the end of the read and is filled in from the germline J gene. The V call is TRBV30, the J call TRBJ1-6; D is unclear. Trimming shortened V by 5 bases and J by 1 base, and 6 bases separated the two germline ends. The CDR3 spans 13 residues. CDR1 and CDR2 from the germline V gene are GTSNPN and SVGIG (reference sequence). The sequenced CDR3 bases are TGTGCCTGGGAAGGGTCCTATAATTCACCC. It translates to CAWEGSYNSP. In full, the CDR3 reads CAWEGSYNSPLHF.

This clone was detected a few times. The CDR3 end lies 3 residues beyond the end of the read and is filled in from the germline J gene. The gene calls are TRBV2 and TRBJ1-6; TRBD1 aligns across 7 bases. V trimming: 6 bases; J trimming: 6 bases; junction bases outside the gene matches: 11. The CDR3 is made up of 16 amino acids. Germline CDR1 reads SNHLY; CDR2 reads FYNNEI. The part of the CDR3 DNA that was read is TGTGCCAGCAGGATACAGGGGAGCTTGGGTAATTCACCC. This codes for CASRIQGSLGNSP. The whole CDR3 sequence reads CASRIQGSLGNSPLHF.

This clone was observed at least ten times. The read comes to an end 3 residues before the CDR3 does, leaving the germline J gene to fill in the end. The J gene is TRBJ2-7, the V gene TRBV4-1; tentative D call: TRBD2 (6 bases). The CDR3 sequence is 17 residues long. V was trimmed by 1 base and J by 4 bases, leaving 20 bases between them. Germline CDR1 MGHRA, CDR2 YSYEKL. The CDR3 is CASSQARGRTEGYEQYF. Partial CDR3 DNA: TGCGCCAGCAGCCAAGCCCGAGGCAGGACGGAGGGGTACGAG.

This clone has a handful of counts. Read data end 3 residues before the CDR3 end; the end is taken from the germline J gene. The chain is built from TRBV2 and TRBJ2-3, with D possibly TRBD1 on 6 matching bases. V was pared by 2 bases and J by 6 bases, with 9 bases between. Germline CDR1 SNHLY, CDR2 FYNNEI. This CDR3 comprises 13 residues. The covered CDR3 bases are TGTGCCAGCAGTGAAAGGGGGTGGGATACG. Amino acids: CASSERGWDT. The full CDR3 protein is CASSERGWDTQYF.

Many counts were recorded for this clone. The CDR3 end falls 3 residues outside the read, so it is completed with the germline J gene. This chain connects TRBV7-3 to TRBJ2-3, with 8 bases matching TRBD2. Losses at the gene ends were 8 bases for V and 4 bases for J; bases not matched to a gene: 8. The CDR3 length is 14 residues. Looked up from germline, CDR1 is SGHTA and CDR2 is FQGTGA. The sequenced CDR3 bases are TGTGCCAGCGCCGGGGGGGGAGCACCAGATACG. Protein product: CASAGGGAPDT. In full, the CDR3 is CASAGGGAPDTQYF.

This clone was seen many times. With the read ending 3 residues before the CDR3 end, the germline J gene is used to fill in that end. The chain is built from TRBV20-1 and TRBJ2-7; TRBD2 matches at 8 bases. Germline CDR1 is DFQATT and CDR2 is SNEGSKA (reference sequence). V dropped 6 bases and J dropped 4; count of bases not matched to a gene: 8. This CDR3 spans 13 amino acids. The chain's CDR3 is CSAHFGLAYEQYF. The sequenced CDR3 bases are TGCAGTGCCCACTTTGGACTAGCTTACGAG.

The table lists this clone with a few counts. The DNA ends 3 residues before the CDR3 does, and the rest of the CDR3 is filled in from the germline J gene. The rearrangement joins TRBV7-2 to TRBJ2-2, with D maybe TRBD1 (6 bases). The CDR3 length is 15 residues. In germline, CDR1 is SGHTA, CDR2 FQGNSA. Trimming stripped 7 bases from V and 3 bases from J, with 15 bases between. The CDR3 region is CASTARTAHTGELFF. The CDR3 bases that were read are TGTGCCAGCACCGCAAGGACAGCTCACACCGGGGAG.

This clone has at least ten counts. The read ends 3 residues shy of where the CDR3 ends; the end is completed using the germline J gene. The chain is built from TRBV5-1 and TRBJ1-1; 7 nucleotides match TRBD1. V lost 0 bases, J lost 4 bases, and 6 bases stayed unmatched. The CDR3 spans 15 residues. Germline loops: CDR1 SGHRS, CDR2 YFSETQ. CDR3 protein: CASSLGGRGLTEAFF. The sequenced part of the CDR3 DNA is TGCGCCAGCAGCTTGGGGGGGAGGGGGCTCACTGAA.

This clone was counted between two and nine times. From the germline J gene comes the end of the CDR3, since the read stops 3 residues before it. This chain uses TRBV7-9 with TRBJ2-3; unclear D gene. Germline V lookup: CDR1 SEHNR, CDR2 FQNEAQ (reference sequence). This CDR3 region has 14 residues. Trimming shortened V by 2 bases and J by 2 bases, and 8 bases separated the two germline ends. CDR3 region: CASSLTGSTDTQYF. The part of the CDR3 DNA that was read is TGTGCCAGCAGCTTAACCGGGTCCACAGATACG.

This clone was seen a few times. Incomplete CDR3 DNA: TGTGCCAGCAGTGAGACTGATAATTCACCC. Its protein product is CASSETDNSP. The entire CDR3 sequence reads CASSETDNSPLHF. The chain uses TRBV6-1 and TRBJ1-6; no clear D. The read gets to within 3 residues of the CDR3 end, and the germline J gene fills in the rest. Trimming stripped 3 bases from V and 5 bases from J, with 5 bases between. Germline CDR1 and CDR2: MNHNS and SASEGT. This CDR3 has 13 residues.

This clone came up many times. Sequencing ends 3 residues short of the CDR3 end; the germline J gene provides the rest. The rearrangement links TRBV5-1 to TRBJ2-3; weak D call: TRBD2 (6 bases). Trimming shortened V by 0 bases and J by 0 bases, and 8 bases separated the two germline ends. CDR1 SGHRS and CDR2 YFSETQ come from the germline V gene. The length of the CDR3 is 15 residues. Partial CDR3 DNA: TGCGCCAGCAGCTTGGTGGCGGGAAGCACAGATACG. Translating it yields CASSLVAGSTDT. The complete CDR3 sequence is CASSLVAGSTDTQYF.

This clone showed up just a few times. The read ends 3 residues before the CDR3 terminus; that terminus is restored from the germline J gene. V gene TRBV20-1 combines with J gene TRBJ2-7; 7 bases line up with TRBD1. The V gene's germline CDR1 is DFQATT and CDR2 SNEGSKA (reference sequence). Trimming removed 5 bases from V and 5 bases from J; junction bases left unmatched: 15. This CDR3 has 15 residues. The DNA read from the CDR3 is TGCAGTGCTCGCCACGACCCCCAGGGGGTGGACGAG. This codes for CSARHDPQGVDE. The whole CDR3 sequence reads CSARHDPQGVDEQYF.

A note on this clone: From the germline J gene comes the end of the CDR3, since the read stops 3 residues before it. The chain has TRBV30 and TRBJ1-1; a weak D match, TRBD1 (5 bases). V was clipped by 2 bases and J by 6 bases, with 10 bases between them. Germline CDR1 is GTSNPN and CDR2 is SVGIG (reference sequence). The CDR3 is 12 residues long. The CDR3 DNA, read in part, is TGTGCCTGGAGTCCACGAGGGGCTGAA. Residues: CAWSPRGAE. The whole CDR3 protein reads CAWSPRGAEAFF.

By share, this clone counts as medium-sized (0.01 to 0.1%). Coverage ceases 3 residues before the CDR3 finishes, and the germline J gene fills in the end. The chain employs TRBV23-1 and TRBJ2-1, with 8 positions matching TRBD2. TRBV23-1 is reported as an ORF; its role is uncertain. CDR3 length: 17 residues. V lost 1 base, J lost 9 bases, and 14 bases stayed unmatched. The CDR3 sequence is CASSQFASSGYGGEQFF. Partial CDR3 DNA: TGCGCCAGCAGTCAATTCGCGTCTAGCGGGTACGGCGGTGAG.

As regards this clone: The CDR3 extends 3 residues past the end of the read, so its final part is completed from the germline J gene. This chain links TRBV20-1 with TRBJ2-7; 7 nucleotides agree with TRBD1. Germline V gene lookup returns CDR1 DFQATT and CDR2 SNEGSKA (reference sequence). The J segment lost 4 bases and the V segment lost 4 bases, leaving 10 bases of the junction unmatched. The CDR3 covers 14 residues. The DNA read from the CDR3 is TGCAGTGCTATAGGGAACAGGGGCCCTTACGAG. This sequence encodes CSAIGNRGPYE. The CDR3 reads in full as CSAIGNRGPYEQYF.